This entry concerns a single T cell receptor beta chain. The data derive from a study of blood T cell repertoires in COVID-19. As for the study in general: Samples of COVID-19 (acute and convalescent) were obtained from the United States, Italy and Spain.

Assay used: immunoSEQ multiplex PCR; TCRdb lists only in-frame clones, some missing. The table records roughly 70,000 clones, about 90% of them present only once. This CDR3 spans 14 amino acids. Trimming pared 0 bases from V and 4 bases from J, leaving 7 bases between. The germline CDR1 and CDR2 sequences are SGHAT and FQNNGV. Sequenced: peripheral blood. This clonotype originated in a human donor with active COVID-19. The donor label of this sample is uncertain. V and J are TRBV11-2 and TRBJ2-1; TRBD2 is a possible D gene (6 bases). The CDR3 DNA reads as TGTGCCAGCAGCTTAGATGGGACTTACAATGAGCAGTTCTTC. It codes for CASSLDGTYNEQFF.